A single sample gave rise to the 11 T cell receptor beta chains below, sequenced in a study of a mutant IDH1 vaccine in newly diagnosed glioma. TCRdb keeps only in-frame clones here, not all; method: immunoSEQ multiplex PCR. The sample has around 62,000 clones, 89% seen once; the top ten hold more than 1.5%. Their specific antigens are unknown. Time point in this sample: week 11, during vaccination. A 20-mer mutant IDH1 peptide at 300 ug was injected subcutaneously with topical imiquimod. The sequences come from PBMCs, collected from a glioma patient whose treatment included an IDH1 peptide vaccine. The receptors originated from a middle-aged man with glioma.

This clone has just one count. This chain joins TRBV29-1 and TRBJ2-3; TRBD2 is a possible D gene (9 bases). V was shortened by 7 bases and J by 2 bases, with 19 bases between the two germline ends. The CDR3 is 15 amino acids. CDR1 is SQVTM and CDR2 is ANQGSEA in the germline V gene. Here the CDR3 reads CSAQGAGGNTDTQYF. In nucleotides, the CDR3 is TGCAGCGCCCAGGGGGCGGGGGGGAACACAGATACGCAGTATTTT.

This clone came up once. The chain is built from TRBV5-4 and TRBJ1-1; a possible D gene is TRBD1 (5 bases). Trimming cost V 4 bases and J 6 bases, with 13 bases left between them. Germline CDR1 SGHNT, CDR2 YYREEE (reference sequence). There are 13 residues in the CDR3. Written as DNA, the CDR3 is TGTGCCAGCAGCGGCCGGGGGGGGTCTGAAGCTTTCTTT. This translates into CASSGRGGSEAFF.

J is TRBJ1-5 and V is TRBV19; 7 positions match TRBD1. With V trimmed by 6 bases and J by 4 bases, 3 bases remained unmatched. This CDR3 contains 13 residues. CDR1 and CDR2 (germline): LNHDA, SQIVND (reference sequence). The CDR3: CASSRGGNQPQHF. The CDR3, as DNA: TGTGCCAGTAGCAGGGGGGGAAATCAGCCCCAGCATTTT. Full variable domain (outside the CDR3, taken from reference TRBV19 and TRBJ1-5): DGGITQSPKYLFRKEGQNVTLSCEQNLNHDAMYWYRQDPGQGLRLIYYSQIVNDFQKGDIAEGYSVSREKKESFPLTVTSAQKNPTAFYLCASSRGGNQPQHFGDGTRLSIL.

The chain links TRBV7-2 to TRBJ1-4; the D is unclear. From germline, CDR1 is SGHTA and CDR2 FQGNSA. V lost 4 bases and J lost 8, with 5 bases in between. The length of the CDR3 is 11 residues. The CDR3 loop reads CASSSAEKLFF. The CDR3 nucleotides are TGTGCCAGCAGCTCAGCAGAAAAACTGTTTTTT.

The chain uses TRBV4-3 and TRBJ1-2; no clear D gene. This CDR3 contains 15 residues. V lost 0 bases to trimming and J lost 2 bases, with 10 bases between them. Germline CDR1 reads LGHNA; CDR2 reads YSLEER. CDR3 in DNA: TGCGCCAGCAGCCAAGACGCCAGGCCAAACTATGGCTACACCTTC. Residues: CASSQDARPNYGYTF.

This chain uses TRBV7-9 with TRBJ2-5; no definite D call. Matching the DNA end better, TRBJ2-7 makes the J call doubtful. The CDR3 contains 13 residues. The germline CDR1 and CDR2 sequences are SEHNR and FQNEAQ (reference sequence). This CDR3 reads CASSTGSPYEQYF. CDR3 DNA: TGTGCCAGCAGCACCGGGTCACCCTACGAGCAGTACTTC.

The genes are TRBV4-3 and TRBJ2-5; the match to TRBD1 covers 7 bases. Near its end, the DNA agrees better with TRBJ2-7, so the J call may be wrong. Germline assignment: CDR1 LGHNA and CDR2 YSLEER. The CDR3 covers 17 residues. The CDR3 sequence: CASSQDLGGWDSYEQYF. The CDR3 region has the DNA TGCGCCAGCAGCCAAGACTTAGGTGGGTGGGACAGCTACGAGCAGTACTTC.

This chain joins TRBV2 and TRBJ1-5; D gene uncertain. Germline V gene sequence: CDR1 SNHLY, CDR2 FYNNEI. V was trimmed by 4 bases and J by 1 base, leaving 2 bases between them. The CDR3 is 12 amino acids. In DNA, the CDR3 is TGTGCCAGCAGTGGCAGCAATCAGCCCCAGCATTTT. It encodes CASSGSNQPQHF.

This chain links TRBV6-5 with TRBJ1-2; no firm D call. The CDR3 totals 15 residues. Germline V gene lookup returns CDR1 MNHEY and CDR2 SVGAGI. With 4 bases removed from V and 0 bases from J, the gap between germline ends came to 12 bases. The CDR3 spells CASSSPRRSNYGYTF. CDR3 DNA sequence: TGTGCCAGCAGTTCACCCCGGAGGTCTAACTATGGCTACACCTTC.

This clone was observed a single time. V is TRBV4-1 and J is TRBJ2-1, with 8 bases fitting TRBD1. CDR3 length equals 12 residues. J gave up 15 bases and V 2 bases, and 6 bases lay outside the gene matches. CDR1 and CDR2 from the germline V gene are MGHRA and YSYEKL. The CDR3 is CASSQSDREMFF. The CDR3 region has the DNA TGCGCCAGCAGCCAATCGGACAGGGAAATGTTCTTC.

The CDR3 DNA is TGTGCCAGCAGCCCCGGACTGGATGCCTACAATGAGCAGTTCTTC. This translates into CASSPGLDAYNEQFF. This rearrangement joins TRBV6-5 to TRBJ2-1; D may be TRBD2 (5 bases). This CDR3 spans 15 amino acids. Looked up from germline, CDR1 is MNHEY and CDR2 is SVGAGI. Trimming removed 6 bases from V and 2 bases from J, with 14 bases in between.